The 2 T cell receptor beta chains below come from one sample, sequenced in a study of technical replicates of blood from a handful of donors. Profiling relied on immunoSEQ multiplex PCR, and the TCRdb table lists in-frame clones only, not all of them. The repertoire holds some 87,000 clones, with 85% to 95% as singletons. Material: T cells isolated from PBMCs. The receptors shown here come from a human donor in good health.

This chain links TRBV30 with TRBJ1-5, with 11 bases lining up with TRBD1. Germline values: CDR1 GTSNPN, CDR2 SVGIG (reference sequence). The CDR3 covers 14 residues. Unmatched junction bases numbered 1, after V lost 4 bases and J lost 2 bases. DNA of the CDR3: TGTGCCTGGACGGGACAGGGGGGCAATCAGCCCCAGCATTTT. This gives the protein CAWTGQGGNQPQHF.

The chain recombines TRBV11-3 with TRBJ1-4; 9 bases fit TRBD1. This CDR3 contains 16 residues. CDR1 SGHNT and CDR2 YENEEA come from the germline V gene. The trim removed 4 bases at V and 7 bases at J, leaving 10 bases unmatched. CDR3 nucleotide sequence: TGTGCCAGCAGCTCGGGAAGGACAGGGGAGGGTGAAAAACTGTTTTTT. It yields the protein CASSSGRTGEGEKLFF.